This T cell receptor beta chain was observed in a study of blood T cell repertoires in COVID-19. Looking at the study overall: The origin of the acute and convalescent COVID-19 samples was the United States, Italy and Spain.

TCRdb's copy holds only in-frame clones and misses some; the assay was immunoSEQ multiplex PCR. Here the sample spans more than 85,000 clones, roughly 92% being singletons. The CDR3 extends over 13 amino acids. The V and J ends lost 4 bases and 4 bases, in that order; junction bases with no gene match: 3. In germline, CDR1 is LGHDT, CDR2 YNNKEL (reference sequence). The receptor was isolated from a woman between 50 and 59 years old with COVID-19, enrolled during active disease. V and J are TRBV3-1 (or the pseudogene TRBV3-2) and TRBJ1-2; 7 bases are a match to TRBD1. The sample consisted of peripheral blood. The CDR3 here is CASSLQGSYGYTF. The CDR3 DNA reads TGTGCCAGCAGCCTACAGGGGAGCTATGGCTACACCTTC.